Listed here is a single T cell receptor beta chain. These data originate in a study of shared clonotypes between healthy human individuals. The protocol was immunoSEQ multiplex PCR, while the TCRdb copy is restricted to in-frame clones and leaves out a portion. Altogether about 530,000 clones are present, about 96% being singletons, with the ten largest covering less than 0.06%. Each sample came from a Caucasian adult donor living in Nashville, Tennessee. Sequences were obtained from naive CD4+ T cells sorted from blood. Subset defined: CD45RA+ positively selected. This TCR came from a woman in her twenties or thirties in good health.

CDR3 sequence (DNA): TGTGCCAGCAGCTCGGGGTGGACTGGAAACACCATATATTTT. Protein: CASSSGWTGNTIYF. This chain joins TRBV5-8 and TRBJ1-3; D is unresolved. This CDR3 is built from 14 residues. Trimming cost V 3 bases and J 2 bases, with 9 bases left between them. Per germline, CDR1 SGHTS and CDR2 YDEGEE.